This TCR beta chain was sequenced in a study of technical replicates of blood from a few donors. Trimming took 7 bases from V and 6 from J, leaving 18 bases between them. The germline CDR1 and CDR2 sequences are SGHVS and FQNEAQ. The CDR3 totals 15 residues. Assay used: immunoSEQ multiplex PCR; TCRdb lists only in-frame clones, some missing. The data contain some 69,000 clones, roughly 88% of them singletons. This sequence was found in a human donor in good health. Some clones in this sample may be carry-over from other donors' samples. The V call is TRBV7-8, the J call TRBJ2-2, with D possibly being TRBD1 (5 bases). Sequencing was carried out using PBMCs. CDR3 DNA: TGTGCCAGCACGCACTACAGGTTAACAGCCGGGGAGCTGTTTTTT. The encoded protein is CASTHYRLTAGELFF.